This T cell receptor beta chain was recorded in a study of T cell repertoires in cytomegalovirus infection. Overall study: From public TCR beta signatures came an indication of both CMV infection and matching HLA type.

In this sample, this clonotype turned up many times. The target antigen is unknown. The V end was cut by 5 bases, the J end by 6 bases, with 13 bases between. The CDR3 runs to 14 residues. Germline loops: CDR1 SEHNR, CDR2 FQNEAQ (reference sequence). Study-wide results and limits: Carriage of CMV together with the relevant HLA was identifiable through cumulative public TCR beta family frequency. In two of eight donors, the top clonotype was HLA-C-restricted CMV-specific.

TCRdb reprocessed the reads with MiXCR, giving one entry per CDR3 protein. The data hold approximately 700,000 distinct CDR3 sequences, with less than 40% observed a single time. This chain joins TRBV7-9 and TRBJ1-4, with D possibly matching TRBD1 (5 bases). The TCR originated in a human donor in good health (CMV status not recorded). Some clones in this sample may be carry-over from other donors' samples. The sample comprised PBMCs. CDR3 nucleotides: TGTGCCAGCAGCACGGGGCTGCCGGATGAAAAACTGTTTTTT. Its protein is CASSTGLPDEKLFF.